This T cell receptor (beta chain) stems from a study of blood T cell repertoires in COVID-19. Study as a whole: The study drew acute and convalescent COVID-19 samples from the United States, Italy and Spain. In each case, the material was cDNA or gDNA derived from T cells, B-cell-depleted T cells, or PBMCs.

The CDR3 runs to 16 residues. V gave up 5 bases and J gave up 2 bases; unmatched junction bases: 9. Per germline, CDR1 SGHTA and CDR2 FQGNSA. The Seattle patients, enrolled during active infection, were followed longitudinally. Per the original methods: Amplifying reference gene primers gave estimates of nucleated cell counts. Some clones are missing from TCRdb's copy, which holds only in-frame ones; the method was immunoSEQ multiplex PCR. That table gives V, J and clone size, and the DNA gave D and trimming. The sample includes approximately 150,000 clones, 85% to 90% of them seen just once. This clone occurred many times.

The sequence came from a man in his late teens or twenties with COVID-19, enrolled during active disease. The specimen sequenced was peripheral blood. The J gene is TRBJ2-7, the V gene TRBV7-2; 10 nucleotides line up with TRBD2. CDR3 nucleotides: TGTGCCAGCAGCATTAGTAGCGGGAGGTCTACCTACGAGCAGTACTTC. Protein sequence: CASSISSGRSTYEQYF.